One sample yielded the 4 T cell receptor beta chains listed below, sequenced in a study of blood T cell repertoires in COVID-19. Sequenced by immunoSEQ multiplex PCR; TCRdb stores in-frame clones only, minus some. The table shows around 160,000 clones, with about 80% occurring only once. The sequencing input was peripheral blood. All receptors derive from a woman over 75 with acute or convalescent COVID-19.

On this clone itself: The germline gene is not matched at one end of the junction; a read error may be the cause. This rearrangement joins TRBV28 to TRBJ2-7, with TRBD1 identical over 8 bases. Germline values: CDR1 MDHEN, CDR2 SYDVKM. This CDR3 comprises 14 residues. The CDR3 coding sequence is TGTGCCAGCGGCGACAGGGGCCTCTCCCACGAGCAGTACTTC. Translation: CASGDRGLSHEQYF.

The chain has TRBV18 and TRBJ1-4; unclear D gene. The CDR3 has 14 residues. The germline gives CDR1 KGHSH, CDR2 LQKENI. V was shortened by 2 bases and J by 1 base, with 5 bases between the two germline ends. The DNA of the CDR3 is TGTGCCAGCTCACCATCCCAAACTAATGAAAAACTGTTTTTT. Residues: CASSPSQTNEKLFF.

The chain carries TRBV6-5 and TRBJ2-3; 7 bases align to TRBD2. The CDR3 loop spans 12 amino acids. Looked up from germline, CDR1 is MNHEY and CDR2 is SVGAGI. The trim removed 6 bases at V and 10 bases at J, leaving 7 bases unmatched. The CDR3 loop is CASRATGLPQYF. The CDR3 nucleotides read TGTGCCAGCAGGGCCACGGGACTACCGCAGTATTTT.

The chain combines TRBV27 with TRBJ2-1; 9 bases line up with TRBD1. The CDR3 has 16 amino acids. Germline V lookup: CDR1 MNHEY, CDR2 SMNVEV (reference sequence). V shed 3 bases, J shed 2 bases, and the junction held 5 bases outside the gene matches. CDR3 in DNA: TGTGCCAGCAGTTTGCAGGGACAGGGAACCTACAATGAGCAGTTCTTC. This codes for CASSLQGQGTYNEQFF.